Sequencing of this TCR beta chain was carried out in a study of T-cell reconstitution after alpha-beta-depleted transplantation in children. Findings and limits, study-wide: Once a year had passed after transplant, T-cell counts and diversity came mostly from newly produced T cells. The study reportedly traced alpha-beta T cells about two months after transplant to several hundred expanded graft clones.

There are 16 residues in the CDR3. V was shortened by 4 bases and J by 1 base, with 16 bases between the two germline ends. Unique molecular identifiers were incorporated into the prepared TCRbeta library. TCRdb reanalysed the PCR reads using MiXCR and keeps one entry per CDR3 protein. This table holds 250,000 to 400,000 distinct CDR3 sequences, approximately 20% found once. The table lists this clonotype with many counts. Its antigen remains unknown. The clonotype was recovered from a male patient between 10 and 17 years old who had a stem cell transplant for acute lymphoblastic leukemia, so the T cells may come from the graft donor. The specimen was PBMCs, mostly from graft donor cells, collected 180 days after TCRalphabeta/CD19-depleted stem cell transplant. This chain uses TRBV12-3 or TRBV12-4 with TRBJ1-1; D remains ambiguous. CDR3 DNA sequence: TGTGCCAGCAGTTCCGAATTAGGACGGCAGAACACTGAAGCTTTCTTT. Amino acid sequence: CASSSELGRQNTEAFF.